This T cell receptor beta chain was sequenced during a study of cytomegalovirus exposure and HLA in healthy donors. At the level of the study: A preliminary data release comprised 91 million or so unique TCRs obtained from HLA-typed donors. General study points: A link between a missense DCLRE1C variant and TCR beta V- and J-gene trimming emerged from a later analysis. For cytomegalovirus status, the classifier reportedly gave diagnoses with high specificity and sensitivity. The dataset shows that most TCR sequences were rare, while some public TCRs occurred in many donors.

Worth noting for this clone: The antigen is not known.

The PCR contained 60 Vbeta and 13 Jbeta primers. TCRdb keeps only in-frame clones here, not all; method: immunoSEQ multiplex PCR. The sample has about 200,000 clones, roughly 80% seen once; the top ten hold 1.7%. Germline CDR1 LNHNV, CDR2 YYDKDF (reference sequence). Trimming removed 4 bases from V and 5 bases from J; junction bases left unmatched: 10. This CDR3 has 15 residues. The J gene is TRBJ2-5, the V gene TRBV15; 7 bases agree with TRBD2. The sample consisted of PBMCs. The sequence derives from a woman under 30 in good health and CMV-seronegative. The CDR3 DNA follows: TGTGCCACCAGCAATAAAGCGGGAACGTGGGAGACCCAGTACTTC. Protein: CATSNKAGTWETQYF.